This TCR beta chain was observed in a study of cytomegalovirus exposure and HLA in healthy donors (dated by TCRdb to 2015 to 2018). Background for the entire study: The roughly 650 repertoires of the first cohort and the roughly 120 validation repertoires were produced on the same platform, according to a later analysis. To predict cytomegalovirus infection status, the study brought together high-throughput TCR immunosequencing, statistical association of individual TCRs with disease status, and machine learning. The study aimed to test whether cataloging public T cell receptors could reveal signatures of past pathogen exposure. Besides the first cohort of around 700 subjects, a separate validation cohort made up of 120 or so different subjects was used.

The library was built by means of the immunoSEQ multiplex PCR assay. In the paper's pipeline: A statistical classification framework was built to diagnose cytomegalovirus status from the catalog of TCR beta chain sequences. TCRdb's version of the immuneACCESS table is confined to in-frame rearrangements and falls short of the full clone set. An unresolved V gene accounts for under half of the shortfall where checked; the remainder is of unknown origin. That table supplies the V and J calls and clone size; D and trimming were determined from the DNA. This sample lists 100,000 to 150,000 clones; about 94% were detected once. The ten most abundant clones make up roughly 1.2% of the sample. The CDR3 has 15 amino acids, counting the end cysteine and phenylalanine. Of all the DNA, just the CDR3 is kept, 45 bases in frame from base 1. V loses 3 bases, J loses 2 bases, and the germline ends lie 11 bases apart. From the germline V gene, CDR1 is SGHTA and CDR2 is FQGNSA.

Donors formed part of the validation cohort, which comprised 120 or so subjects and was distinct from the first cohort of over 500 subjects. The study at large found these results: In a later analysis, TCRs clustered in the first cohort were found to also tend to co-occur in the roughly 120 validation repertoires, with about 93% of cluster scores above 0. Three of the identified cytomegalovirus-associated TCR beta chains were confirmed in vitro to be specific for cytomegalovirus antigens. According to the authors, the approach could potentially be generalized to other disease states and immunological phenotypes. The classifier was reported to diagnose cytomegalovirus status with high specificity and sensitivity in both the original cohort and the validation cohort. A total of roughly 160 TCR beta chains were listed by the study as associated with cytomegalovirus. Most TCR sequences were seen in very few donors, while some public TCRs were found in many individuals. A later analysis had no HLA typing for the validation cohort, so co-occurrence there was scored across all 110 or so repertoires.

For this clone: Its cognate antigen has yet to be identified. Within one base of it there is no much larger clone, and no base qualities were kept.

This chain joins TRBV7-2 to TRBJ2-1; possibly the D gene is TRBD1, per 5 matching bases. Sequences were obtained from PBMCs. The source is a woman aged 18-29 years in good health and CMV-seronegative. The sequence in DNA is TGTGCCAGCAGCTTTCAGGGATCGACCTACAATGAGCAGTTCTTC. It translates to CASSFQGSTYNEQFF.